This record looks at one T cell receptor (beta chain) sequence and its context. Other DNA sequences within the sample encode an identical CDR3. TCRdb's copy holds only in-frame clones and misses some; the assay was immunoSEQ multiplex PCR. The sample consists of approximately 300,000 clones, approximately 88% of them appearing once. This sample is drawn from a study of blood T cell repertoires in COVID-19. Study overall: From T cells, B-cell-depleted T cells, or PBMCs came the material, which was cDNA or gDNA.

This clonotype originated in a young man who had recovered from COVID-19. The sequencing sample was made of peripheral blood.

The CDR3 nucleotides read TGTGCCAGTAGTATCGGGCAGGGGGGAATGAACACTGAAGCTTTCTTT. This gives the protein CASSIGQGGMNTEAFF. The rearrangement links TRBV19 to TRBJ1-1, with 7 nucleotides matching TRBD1. This CDR3 has 16 amino acids. Germline assignment: CDR1 LNHDA and CDR2 SQIVND (reference sequence). V dropped 3 bases and J dropped 0; count of bases not matched to a gene: 7.